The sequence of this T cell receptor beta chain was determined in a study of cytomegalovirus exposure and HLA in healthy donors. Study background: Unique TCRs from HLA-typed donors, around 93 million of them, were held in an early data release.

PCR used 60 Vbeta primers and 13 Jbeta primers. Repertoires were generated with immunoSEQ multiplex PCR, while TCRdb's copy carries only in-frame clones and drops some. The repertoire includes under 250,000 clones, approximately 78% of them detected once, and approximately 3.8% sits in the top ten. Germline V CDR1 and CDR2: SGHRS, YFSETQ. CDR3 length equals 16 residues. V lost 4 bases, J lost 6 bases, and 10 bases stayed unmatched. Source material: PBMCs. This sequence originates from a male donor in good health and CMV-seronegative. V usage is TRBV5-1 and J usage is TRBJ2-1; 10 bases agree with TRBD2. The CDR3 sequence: CASSRSLAGEANEQFF. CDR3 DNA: TGCGCCAGCAGCAGATCCCTAGCGGGAGAGGCCAATGAGCAGTTCTTC.